The clone carrying this T cell receptor (beta chain) was counted ten times or more. Its antigen is not known. V lost 0 bases and J 3 bases, leaving 12 bases between the germline ends. Germline-derived CDR1 and CDR2 are SGDLS and YYNGEE. The CDR3 totals 15 residues. The entry originates in a study of blood T cells in healthy people across ages. Findings of the study overall: The recorded TCR beta diversity per million T cells decreased in a roughly linear manner with age. Donor CMV status, an unknown factor, possibly confounded changes in expanded clonotypes. It was the long-lived donors that had more naive CD4+ cells and higher diversity than aged donors.

A J-beta primer mix and a sample-barcoded 5' primer were used in a second PCR of roughly 6 to 11 cycles. TCRdb reprocessed the 5' RACE reads via MiXCR and lists one record per CDR3 protein. The data hold under 1,100,000 distinct CDR3 sequences, with 20% to 25% observed a single time. This sample was shared with a second study, whose subject was T cells of mothers and their children.

The sequence derives from a girl aged 2 to 9 in good health. The chain has TRBV9 and TRBJ1-1; tentatively, D is TRBD1 (6 bases). Sequencing was done on a sample of blood. The CDR3 DNA sequence: TGTGCCAGCAGCGTAGAGGGGGGGCGGGACACTGAAGCTTTCTTT. The encoded protein is CASSVEGGRDTEAFF.